Below are 28 T cell receptor beta chains sequenced from a single sample in a study of CD8+ T cells in alopecia areata. RNA was isolated and reverse transcribed to cDNA, the sequencing template. The method was immunoSEQ multiplex PCR; TCRdb's version includes in-frame clones alone and lacks a portion of them. There are about 110,000 clones in the sample; around 59% occur only once, and 20% to 25% lies in the top ten. Specimen: CD8+ T cells sorted from blood. The receptors shown here come from a human donor in good health.

In DNA form, the CDR3 reads TGCGCCAGCAGCTTTACGTCTAGCGGGCGAAGCGGGGAGCTGTTTTTT. This sequence encodes CASSFTSSGRSGELFF. V usage is TRBV5-1 and J usage is TRBJ2-2; 8 bases match TRBD2. Losses at the gene ends were 2 bases for V and 7 bases for J; bases not matched to a gene: 10. Germline V gene lookup returns CDR1 SGHRS and CDR2 YFSETQ. This CDR3 comprises 16 residues.

The rearrangement joins TRBV5-1 to TRBJ1-1; TRBD1 matches 8 bases. Germline-derived CDR1 and CDR2 are SGHRS and YFSETQ. J gave up 5 bases and V 4 bases, and 10 bases lay outside the gene matches. There are 15 residues in the CDR3. The CDR3: CASSLRTGRETEAFF. The CDR3 DNA reads TGCGCCAGCAGCCTCCGGACAGGGAGGGAAACTGAAGCTTTCTTT.

On this clone itself: Other DNA sequences in this sample translate to the same CDR3. The chain has TRBV13 and TRBJ2-3; no firm D call. V was shortened by 0 bases and J by 5 bases, with 3 bases between the two germline ends. The CDR3 consists of 12 residues. Per the germline V gene, CDR1 is PRHDT and CDR2 is FYEKMQ (reference sequence). CDR3 DNA sequence: TGTGCCAGCAGCTTAGGCCGAGATACGCAGTATTTT. Translation gives CASSLGRDTQYF.

This chain links TRBV29-1 with TRBJ2-1; 11 bases are a match to TRBD2. The CDR3 has 18 residues. V trimming: 2 bases; J trimming: 4 bases; junction bases outside the gene matches: 13. Germline V gene data show CDR1 as SQVTM and CDR2 as ANQGSEA. CDR3 residues: CSVEPGVAGGLRYNEQFF. CDR3 coding DNA: TGCAGCGTTGAACCAGGGGTAGCGGGGGGGCTTCGATACAATGAGCAGTTCTTC.

The chain carries TRBV28 and TRBJ2-2; D remains unclear. Per germline, CDR1 MDHEN and CDR2 SYDVKM. The length of the CDR3 is 12 residues. The V end was cut by 3 bases, the J end by 5 bases, with 4 bases between. As DNA, the CDR3 is TGTGCCAGCAGTTTTCAGACCGGGGAGCTGTTTTTT. Translated: CASSFQTGELFF.

The rearrangement joins TRBV7-9 to TRBJ1-1; 7 positions match TRBD1. The trim removed 5 bases at V and 5 bases at J, leaving 11 bases unmatched. CDR1 is SEHNR, CDR2 FQNEAQ, per germline (reference sequence). The CDR3 length is 15 residues. The CDR3 region has the DNA TGTGCCAGCAGCCTAACTAACCAGGGGGGGACTGAAGCTTTCTTT. This codes for CASSLTNQGGTEAFF. The full variable domain, rest sourced from reference TRBV7-9 and TRBJ1-1, is DTGVSQNPRHKITKRGQNVTFRCDPISEHNRLYWYRQTLGQGPEFLTYFQNEAQLEKSRLLSDRFSAERPKGSFSTLEIQRTEQGDSAMYLCASSLTNQGGTEAFFGQGTRLTVV.

Note on this clone: Compared with germline, one end of the junction differs, possibly owing to a read error. The rearrangement links TRBV9 to TRBJ2-5; 9 positions agree with TRBD2. Germline values: CDR1 SGDLS, CDR2 YYNGEE. The CDR3 extends over 15 amino acids. The CDR3 spells CASSASGAPQEIQYF. The CDR3 DNA is TGTGCCAGCAGTGCTAGCGGGGCCCCCCAAGAGATCCAGTACTTC. Variable domain in full (rest from reference TRBV9 and TRBJ2-5): DSGVTQTPKHLITATGQRVTLRCSPRSGDLSVYWYQQSLDQGLQFLIQYYNGEERAKGNILERFSAQQFPDLHSELNLSSLELGDSALYFCASSASGAPQEIQYFGPGTRLLVL.

This clone was seen more than once but under ten times. This chain links TRBV13 with TRBJ2-1; D is perhaps TRBD2 (6 bases). CDR1 and CDR2 (germline): PRHDT, FYEKMQ (reference sequence). CDR3 size: 14 residues. Trimming removed 5 bases at V and 9 bases at J, with 17 bases between. The DNA for the CDR3 is TGTGCCAGCAGCCGGACACTCGGAGGGTCTGAGCAGTTCTTC. Translating it yields CASSRTLGGSEQFF. Full variable domain (outside the CDR3, taken from reference TRBV13 and TRBJ2-1): AAGVIQSPRHLIKEKRETATLKCYPIPRHDTVYWYQQGPGQDPQFLISFYEKMQSDKGSIPDRFSAQQFSDYHSELNMSSLELGDSALYFCASSRTLGGSEQFFGPGTRLTVL.

The chain employs TRBV9 and TRBJ1-2, with D uncertain. The V end lost 4 bases, the J end lost 3 bases, and 19 bases lay between the germline ends. CDR1 is SGDLS, CDR2 YYNGEE, per germline. This CDR3 is built from 16 residues. The CDR3 here is CASSTNRGSKDYGYTF. CDR3 nucleotide sequence: TGTGCCAGCAGCACCAATCGAGGGTCTAAGGACTATGGCTACACCTTC.

V is TRBV28 and J is TRBJ1-2; D possibly corresponds to TRBD1 (5 bases). The CDR3 has 14 amino acids. The germline V gene has CDR1 MDHEN and CDR2 SYDVKM. Between the trimmed V and J ends, which lost 4 bases and 1 base, there was a span of 10 bases. The DNA of the CDR3 is TGTGCCAGCAGTTACCCGGGGGATAACTATGGCTACACCTTC. It specifies CASSYPGDNYGYTF.

The V and J genes are TRBV6-5 and TRBJ2-7; no clear D gene. The V gene lost 2 bases and the J gene lost 2 bases, with 13 bases spanning the gap. This CDR3 comprises 15 residues. Germline CDR1 and CDR2: MNHEY and SVGAGI. The CDR3 loop reads CASSYMGSLTYEQYF. Written as DNA, the CDR3 is TGTGCCAGCAGTTACATGGGATCCCTTACCTACGAGCAGTACTTC.

The CDR3 DNA reads TGTGCCACTTCAGGGGGGACTAACTATGGCTACACCTTC. Its protein product is CATSGGTNYGYTF. The chain is built from TRBV15 and TRBJ1-2; 7 nucleotides match TRBD1. V was clipped by 9 bases and J by 0 bases; unmatched bases: 4. From germline, CDR1 is LNHNV and CDR2 YYDKDF (reference sequence). This CDR3 spans 13 amino acids.

The V and J genes are TRBV6-5 and TRBJ2-1; tentatively, D is TRBD1 (6 bases). The CDR3 covers 12 residues. The germline V and J ends were trimmed by 0 bases and 15 bases, with 12 bases remaining between them. From germline, CDR1 is MNHEY and CDR2 SVGAGI. Here the CDR3 DNA reads TGTGCCAGCAGTTACTCCAGGGGTCGGTGGTTCTTC. Its translation: CASSYSRGRWFF.

This chain joins TRBV19 and TRBJ1-2; D possibly corresponds to TRBD1 (6 bases). This CDR3 has 17 amino acids. The germline V gene has CDR1 LNHDA and CDR2 SQIVND (reference sequence). The germline V and J ends were trimmed by 7 bases and 7 bases, with 28 bases remaining between them. The CDR3 DNA reads as TGTGCCAGTACGCCATTCGGAAATTCCAGGGGCGAGGGTGGCTACACCTTC. Protein sequence: CASTPFGNSRGEGGYTF.

This clone appeared a few times. This chain uses TRBV2 with TRBJ1-3; a weak D match, TRBD1 (6 bases). V was shortened by 7 bases and J by 2 bases, with 21 bases between the two germline ends. Germline CDR1 SNHLY, CDR2 FYNNEI. The CDR3 sequence is 17 residues long. The CDR3 loop reads CASTNPRLGATGNTIYF. In DNA form, the CDR3 reads TGTGCCAGCACTAACCCCCGGTTGGGGGCTACTGGAAACACCATATATTTT.

CDR3 residues: CASSQEAGLNSPLHF. In DNA, the CDR3 is TGCGCCAGCAGCCAAGAGGCAGGGCTAAATTCACCCCTCCACTTT. The chain recombines TRBV4-3 with TRBJ1-6, with a possible D match to TRBD1 (5 bases). Trimming pared 0 bases from V and 7 bases from J, leaving 10 bases between. The CDR3 runs 15 residues. The V gene's germline CDR1 is LGHNA and CDR2 YSLEER.

This clone was counted only a few times. CDR3 DNA: TGTGCCAGCAGCGACTACAATGAGCAGTTCTTC. It codes for CASSDYNEQFF. The chain uses TRBV7-9 and TRBJ2-1; no firm D call. Trimming stripped 5 bases from V and 3 bases from J, with 2 bases between. This CDR3 is built from 11 residues. Germline V CDR1 and CDR2: SEHNR, FQNEAQ (reference sequence).

This chain links TRBV29-1 with TRBJ1-1, with D maybe TRBD1 (6 bases). The germline V and J ends were trimmed by 1 base and 2 bases, with 14 bases remaining between them. The length of the CDR3 is 15 residues. The germline V gene has CDR1 SQVTM and CDR2 ANQGSEA. The CDR3 DNA sequence: TGCAGCGTTGAAGGTGAGGACAGCTCAAACACTGAAGCTTTCTTT. It translates to CSVEGEDSSNTEAFF. The full variable domain, with the rest looked up from reference TRBV29-1 and TRBJ1-1, is SAVISQKPSRDICQRGTSLTIQCQVDSQVTMMFWYRQQPGQSLTLIATANQGSEATYESGFVIDKFPISRPNLTFSTLTVSNMSPEDSSIYLCSVEGEDSSNTEAFFGQGTRLTVV.

V and J are TRBV27 and TRBJ2-7; D ambiguous. Germline V gives CDR1 MNHEY, CDR2 SMNVEV (reference sequence). This CDR3 has 13 amino acids. The germline V and J ends were trimmed by 3 bases and 3 bases, with 9 bases remaining between them. CDR3 in DNA: TGTGCCAGCAGTTTCAGGCAGAACTACGAGCAGTACTTC. Residues: CASSFRQNYEQYF.

J is TRBJ2-7 and V is TRBV4-1; D remains unclear. Trimming stripped 3 bases from V and 6 bases from J, with 12 bases between. The V gene's germline CDR1 is MGHRA and CDR2 YSYEKL. The CDR3 loop spans 13 amino acids. The CDR3 coding sequence is TGCGCCAGCAGCCACCCAGGTATGGGCGAGCAGTACTTC. It codes for CASSHPGMGEQYF.

V and J are TRBV29-1 and TRBJ2-1; D remains ambiguous. Germline CDR1 SQVTM, CDR2 ANQGSEA. Trimming removed 7 bases at V and 9 bases at J, with 10 bases between. The CDR3 is 10 amino acids. The CDR3 spells CSALRVEQFF. The DNA of the CDR3 is TGCAGCGCCCTCCGGGTTGAGCAGTTCTTC.

This clone was seen more than once but under ten times. The junction shows a germline mismatch at one end, possibly a read error. This chain joins TRBV5-6 and TRBJ2-5; TRBD1 matches at 7 bases. There are 13 residues in the CDR3. The V gene's germline CDR1 is SGHDT and CDR2 YYEEEE. CDR3 loop: CASSLGDGQAQYF. CDR3 nucleotide sequence: TGTGCCAGCAGTTTGGGTGACGGACAGGCCCAGTACTTC.

This clone turned up a few times. V is TRBV29-1 and J is TRBJ2-3, with D hard to call. From germline, CDR1 is SQVTM and CDR2 ANQGSEA. CDR3 size: 14 residues. V was cut by 7 bases and J by 4 bases, with 18 bases left in between. The CDR3: CSAYGSHQADTQYF. The CDR3 bases are TGCAGCGCTTACGGGTCTCACCAGGCAGATACGCAGTATTTT.

This clone was seen a single time. The genes are TRBV15 and TRBJ2-5; D may be TRBD1 (8 bases). CDR1 is LNHNV and CDR2 is YYDKDF in the germline V gene (reference sequence). V gave up 3 bases and J gave up 4 bases, with 15 bases separating them. This CDR3 is 15 amino acids long. This CDR3 reads CATSSSGTGGETQYF. Written as DNA, the CDR3 is TGTGCCACCAGCAGCAGCGGGACAGGAGGAGAGACCCAGTACTTC.

The chain links TRBV11-2 to TRBJ1-5; D is possibly TRBD1 (6 bases). The CDR3 consists of 14 residues. The V and J ends lost 5 bases and 7 bases respectively, with 15 bases between them. CDR1 and CDR2 from the germline V gene are SGHAT and FQNNGV. The CDR3 DNA follows: TGTGCCAGCAGCCTGGGGGCAGGGTTCCAGCCCCAGCATTTT. This translates into CASSLGAGFQPQHF.

The count of this clone is one. The V and J genes are TRBV29-1 and TRBJ1-4; no clear D. The germline CDR1 and CDR2 sequences are SQVTM and ANQGSEA. V was clipped by 4 bases and J by 3 bases, with 6 bases between them. This CDR3 contains 12 residues. CDR3 region: CSVVQPNEKLFF. The CDR3 DNA reads TGCAGCGTTGTACAGCCTAATGAAAAACTGTTTTTT.

This clone was seen a few times. This same CDR3 is encoded by further DNA sequences in the sample. This rearrangement joins TRBV7-9 to TRBJ1-5; 7 bases fit TRBD1. The CDR3 is 14 residues long. Germline assignment: CDR1 SEHNR and CDR2 FQNEAQ (reference sequence). V lost 5 bases to trimming and J lost 4 bases; unmatched junction nucleotides: 5. The CDR3 bases are TGTGCCAGCAGCCTGGGACAGTCTAATCAGCCCCAGCATTTT. This sequence encodes CASSLGQSNQPQHF.

In its sample, this clone was seen a few times. The V gene is TRBV7-9, the J gene TRBJ1-4; 8 positions agree with TRBD1. Germline CDR1 is SEHNR and CDR2 is FQNEAQ (reference sequence). The CDR3 covers 15 residues. Trimming took 5 bases from V and 8 from J; bases not matched to a gene: 10. The CDR3 loop is CASSGPDRGGEKLFF. Here the CDR3 DNA reads TGTGCCAGCAGCGGCCCCGACAGGGGAGGGGAAAAACTGTTTTTT.